The clone carrying this T cell receptor beta chain was detected only a few times. Its antigen is undetermined. Deletions cut 5 bases from V and 1 base from J, with 18 bases between. The CDR3 has 17 residues. Looked up from germline, CDR1 is SGHVS and CDR2 is FQNEAQ. This entry is derived from a study of early T cells in non-severe SARS-CoV-2 infection. Overall study results and limits: Sequences matched to VDJdb favored anti-spike CD8 responses, while private and CD4 specificities were missed.

Individual cDNA molecules each received unique molecular identifiers attached to them. Each CDR3 protein is one row after TCRdb ran MiXCR on the 5' RACE reads. The table has around 98,000 distinct CDR3 sequences, about 10% seen once. The chain has TRBV7-8 and TRBJ1-5, with a weak D call TRBD1 (6 bases). The material sequenced was whole blood. This receptor was obtained from an adult who was a healthcare worker with PCR-confirmed SARS-CoV-2 infection or an uninfected control (not recorded which). CDR3 loop: CASSLKNRDRSNQPQHF. The CDR3 nucleotides are TGTGCCAGCAGCCTGAAAAACAGGGATAGAAGCAATCAGCCCCAGCATTTT. The full variable domain, with the rest looked up from reference TRBV7-8 and TRBJ1-5, is GAGVSQSPRYKVAKRGQDVALRCDPISGHVSLFWYQQALGQGPEFLTYFQNEAQLDKSGLPSDRFFAERPEGSVSTLKIQRTQQEDSAVYLCASSLKNRDRSNQPQHFGDGTRLSIL.